A selection of T cell receptor beta chains follows, all from one sample in a study of shared clonotypes between healthy human individuals. Libraries were prepared by immunoSEQ multiplex PCR; TCRdb keeps only in-frame clonotypes and omits some of them. The sample contains about a million clones, over 75% of which appear only once. Input material: memory CD4+ T cells sorted from blood. The receptors here all came from a man between 18 and 35 years old in good health. Both conserved end residues are part of each CDR3. The order of the fields is V gene, J gene, clone size, D gene, CDR3 length, CDR3 DNA, CDR3 protein. The D gene is left open where the match is weak. The size of a clone is reported for some rows only, either as once, few or many, or as a class for expanded clones.

>TRBV29-1|TRBJ2-1|.|.|12
TGCAGCGCTCGACATACTTACAATGAGCAGTTCTTC
CSARHTYNEQFF
>TRBV19|TRBJ2-7|.|TRBD1|14
TGTGCCAGTAGCCGTGACAGGGGGGACTACGAGCAGTACTTC
CASSRDRGDYEQYF
>TRBV7-3|TRBJ2-3|.|TRBD2|15
TGTGCCAGCAGCCCAAAAGCGGGGGGCACAGATACGCAGTATTTT
CASSPKAGGTDTQYF
>TRBV11-2|TRBJ2-7|.|.|12
TGTGCCAGCGCCCCCCAGAGATACGAGCAGTACTTC
CASAPQRYEQYF
>TRBV11-2|TRBJ2-7|.|TRBD2|17
TGTGCCAGCAGCTCCTTACCTCTAGCGGGGAACCCCCACGAGCAGTACTTC
CASSSLPLAGNPHEQYF
>TRBV7-9|TRBJ1-4|.|.|12
TGTGCCAGCAGCTCCGGGAGGGAAAAACTGTTTTTT
CASSSGREKLFF
>TRBV14|TRBJ1-5|.|TRBD1|17
TGTGCCAGCAGCCGCCAGTCCGGGACAGGGTGCAATCAGCCCCAGCATTTT
CASSRQSGTGCNQPQHF
>TRBV2|TRBJ1-4|.|TRBD1|14
TGTGCCAGCAGTGAGAGTCAGGGGGGTGAAAAACTGTTTTTT
CASSESQGGEKLFF
>TRBV6-1|TRBJ1-1|few|.|14
TGTGCCAGCAGTAAGGAGACGGCGAACACTGAAGCTTTCTTT
CASSKETANTEAFF
>TRBV7-2|TRBJ2-5|few|.|14
TGTGCCAGCAGTCGTGGCGGGTTGTCGAAGACCCAGTACTTC
CASSRGGLSKTQYF
>TRBV11-2|TRBJ2-5|.|.|16
TGTGCCAGCAGCTCTTCGACGGGTAAGGGTCAAGAGACCCAGTACTTC
CASSSSTGKGQETQYF
>TRBV18|TRBJ2-5|.|.|13
TGTGCCAGCTCACCACAGGGTCTGGAGACCCAGTACTTC
CASSPQGLETQYF
>TRBV28|TRBJ2-7|.|.|15
TGTGCCAGCAGTTCTGGGCACCTTGGTGGCTACGAGCAGTACTTC
CASSSGHLGGYEQYF
>TRBV18|TRBJ2-3|.|.|13
TGTGCCAGCTCACCATTGGGTCTAGATACGCAGTATTTT
CASSPLGLDTQYF
>TRBV7-9|TRBJ1-4|.|.|14
TGTGCCAGCAGCTATCGACAGGATAATGAAAAACTGTTTTTT
CASSYRQDNEKLFF
>TRBV5-1|TRBJ2-7|.|TRBD2|15
TGCGCCAGCAGCCCCGGGACTAGCGGGTACTACGAGCAGTACTTC
CASSPGTSGYYEQYF
>TRBV19|TRBJ1-5|.|.|15
TGTGCCAGTAGTATTGGGGGCTATAGCAATCAGCCCCAGCATTTT
CASSIGGYSNQPQHF
>TRBV29-1|TRBJ2-7|.|.|14
TGCAGCGTTACCTTGGGGGGGCGGGCCTACGAGCAGTACTTC
CSVTLGGRAYEQYF
>TRBV18|TRBJ2-5|.|TRBD2|17
TGTGCCAGCTCACCAGGAGAGACTAGCGGGGGGCGAGAGACCCAGTACTTC
CASSPGETSGGRETQYF
>TRBV19|TRBJ2-5|.|TRBD1|17
TGTGCCAGTAGTAGCGGAGGAACGACAGGGGGCAAAGAGACCCAGTACTTC
CASSSGGTTGGKETQYF
>TRBV5-4|TRBJ2-5|.|TRBD2|15
TGTGCCAGCAGCAGGGGTTGGGCGGGGGATGAGACCCAGTACTTC
CASSRGWAGDETQYF
>TRBV5-1|TRBJ2-5|once|.|15
TGCGCCAGCAGCTTGGCAGGCTACTCCCAAGAGACCCAGTACTTC
CASSLAGYSQETQYF
>TRBV29-1|TRBJ1-1|many|.|12
TGCAGCGCTACGCATGCCCCCGGGGAAGCTTTCTTT
CSATHAPGEAFF
>TRBV5-1|TRBJ2-1|.|.|14
TGCGCCAGCAGCTTGGAAGGGGGACGGAGCGAGCAGTTCTTC
CASSLEGGRSEQFF
>TRBV5-1|TRBJ2-3|once|.|16
TGCGCCAGCAGCTTGGAGGCAGGACGGGGCACAGATACGCAGTATTTT
CASSLEAGRGTDTQYF
>TRBV7-2|TRBJ1-5|.|.|13
TGTGCCAGCAGCTTAGTTATTGATCAGCCCCAGCATTTT
CASSLVIDQPQHF
>TRBV10-3|TRBJ1-1|.|TRBD1|14
TGTGCCATTAAAACAAGGGACAGGAACACTGAAGCTTTCTTT
CAIKTRDRNTEAFF
>TRBV5-8|TRBJ1-1|few|TRBD1|13
TGTGCCAGCAGCGGACAGGGTTACACTGAAGCTTTCTTT
CASSGQGYTEAFF
>TRBV28|TRBJ1-1|.|.|15
TGTGCCAGCAGTTCGCCCTCCAGGGGAGGGAATGAAGCTTTCTTT
CASSSPSRGGNEAFF
>TRBV4-1|TRBJ1-1|.|TRBD1|14
TGCGCCAGCAGCCCGACAGGGGTCAACACTGAAGCTTTCTTT
CASSPTGVNTEAFF
>TRBV18|TRBJ2-3|.|.|15
TGTGCCAGCTCACCCGAACAGACTAGCACAGATACGCAGTATTTT
CASSPEQTSTDTQYF
>TRBV5-4|TRBJ2-2|few|.|14
TGTGCCAGCAGCTCGTACACAGGGACCGGGGAGCTGTTTTTT
CASSSYTGTGELFF
>TRBV10-2|TRBJ2-7|few|.|16
TGCGCCAGCAGTGAGTTCCTTTCTTTGGGATCCTACGAGCAGTACTTC
CASSEFLSLGSYEQYF
>TRBV18|TRBJ2-7|.|TRBD1|14
TGTGCCAGCTCACCAGGGACAGGGTACCACGAGCAGTACTTC
CASSPGTGYHEQYF
>TRBV5-1|TRBJ2-2|.|.|16
TGCGCCAGCAGCTTGGTAGGGTCAGCTAACACCGGGGAGCTGTTTTTT
CASSLVGSANTGELFF
>TRBV20-1|TRBJ1-1|.|.|10
TGCGCAAAGACGCAGGCTGAAGCTTTCTTT
CAKTQAEAFF
>TRBV4-3|TRBJ2-3|.|TRBD2|18
TGCGCCAGCAGCCAAGATCTGGGAGCGGGAGGGAATACAGATACGCAGTATTTT
CASSQDLGAGGNTDTQYF
>TRBV9|TRBJ2-5|.|TRBD1|15
TGTGCCAGCAGCGTAGGCACAGGGGTCTCGGAGACCCAGTACTTC
CASSVGTGVSETQYF
>TRBV19|TRBJ1-3|.|.|13
TGTGCCAGTAGTAGTAACAGCGGGAACACCATATATTTT
CASSSNSGNTIYF
>TRBV7-6|TRBJ1-6|.|.|15
TGTGCCAGCAGCTTAGCCTCAGGGAGTAATTCACCCCTCCACTTT
CASSLASGSNSPLHF
>TRBV30|TRBJ1-2|.|.|12
TGTGCCTGGAGCCGAACGATCGATGGCTACACCTTC
CAWSRTIDGYTF
>TRBV2|TRBJ1-5|.|TRBD1|18
TGTGCCAGCAGTGAGGTAGGAACAGGGGGCTATAGCAATCAGCCCCAGCATTTT
CASSEVGTGGYSNQPQHF
>TRBV4-1|TRBJ2-1|.|.|15
TGCGCCAGCAGCCAAGGGCTAGCTCTCTACACTGAGCAGTTCTTC
CASSQGLALYTEQFF
>TRBV5-1|TRBJ2-7|.|TRBD2|15
TGCGCCAGCAGCTTGTCACCTAGCGGCTCCTACGAGCAGTACTTC
CASSLSPSGSYEQYF
>TRBV5-1|TRBJ2-3|.|TRBD2|16
TGCGCCAGCAGCTACGGACTAGCGGGAGCAGCAGATACGCAGTATTTT
CASSYGLAGAADTQYF
>TRBV6-5|TRBJ2-7|.|.|12
TGTGCCAGCAGTTACTCCCCCACCGAGCAGTACTTC
CASSYSPTEQYF
>TRBV9|TRBJ2-2|.|.|14
TGTGCCAGCGGGGGACTTCGGGAAGGCGGGGAGCTGTTTTTT
CASGGLREGGELFF
>TRBV5-1|TRBJ2-4|.|.|15
TGCGCCAGCAGCTACGACGGGGGCGGGAGAAACATTCAGTACTTC
CASSYDGGGRNIQYF
>TRBV10-3|TRBJ1-2|.|TRBD1|13
TGTGCCATCAGTGAGGGGACAGGGGGCGGCTACACCTTC
CAISEGTGGGYTF
>TRBV6-6|TRBJ2-1|.|TRBD2|13
TGTGCCAGCAGAAGTACCGAGCGGGGCGAGCAGTTCTTC
CASRSTERGEQFF
>TRBV28|TRBJ1-1|.|.|12
TGTGCCACCAGGACAGCAAACACTGAAGCTTTCTTT
CATRTANTEAFF
>TRBV7-2|TRBJ1-2|.|.|15
TGTGCCAGCAGCTTAGGAGTTCAAGCTAACTATGGCTACACCTTC
CASSLGVQANYGYTF
>TRBV6-5|TRBJ2-2|once|.|15
TGTGCCAGCAGTTACGGGCAGGGGTTCGCCGGGGAGCTGTTTTTT
CASSYGQGFAGELFF
>TRBV9|TRBJ2-1|.|.|15
TGTGCCAGCAGCGTAGCGGGAGTCCGATTAAATGAGCAGTTCTTC
CASSVAGVRLNEQFF
>TRBV5-1|TRBJ1-1|.|.|14
TGCGCCAGCAGCTCGCCGGGGCGGGACACTGAAGCTTTCTTT
CASSSPGRDTEAFF